These 12 T cell receptor beta chains originate from one sample sequenced in a study of T-cell memory formation after mild COVID-19. In TCRdb, the 5' RACE reads were re-called with MiXCR into one record per CDR3 protein. Of under 450,000 distinct CDR3 sequences listed, around a fifth are singletons. Sample: PBMCs or a T cell subset sorted from them (not recorded which). The receptors stem from a man aged 18 to 29 who had mild COVID-19 (a few samples of this study predate the infection). Cell type and time point are not known.

V is TRBV6-5 and J is TRBJ2-3; the D is unclear. CDR3 size: 14 residues. Looked up from germline, CDR1 is MNHEY and CDR2 is SVGAGI. Deletions cut 2 bases from V and 1 base from J, with 7 bases between. DNA for the CDR3: TGTGCCAGCAGTTACCCCCAGGGCACAGATACGCAGTATTTT. This translates into CASSYPQGTDTQYF.

The chain has TRBV5-5 and TRBJ2-7; 12 bases are a match to TRBD2. The CDR3 is made up of 17 amino acids. Germline CDR1 reads SGHKS; CDR2 reads YYEKEE (reference sequence). V was pared by 2 bases and J by 2 bases, with 8 bases of the junction left unmatched. The chain's CDR3 is CASSFGTSGRSTYEQYV. The DNA for the CDR3 is TGTGCCAGCAGCTTTGGGACTAGCGGGCGCTCTACCTACGAGCAGTACGTC.

This clonotype appeared a few times. The chain joins TRBV20-1 to TRBJ2-7, with D tentatively TRBD1 (6 bases). Germline CDR1 is DFQATT and CDR2 is SNEGSKA (reference sequence). This CDR3 is built from 14 residues. V lost 6 bases and J lost 3, with 18 bases in between. The CDR3 DNA follows: TGCAGTGCCAAAGGCCCGGACAGTGTCTACGAGCAGTACTTC. Residues: CSAKGPDSVYEQYF.

There are a few counts of this clonotype. The rearrangement joins TRBV28 to TRBJ2-2, with 9 bases identical to TRBD1. There are 15 residues in the CDR3. The trim removed 8 bases at V and 5 bases at J, leaving 9 bases unmatched. CDR1 and CDR2 (germline): MDHEN, SYDVKM. The CDR3 loop is CASDTGGAGTGELFF. Here the CDR3 DNA reads TGTGCCAGCGATACAGGGGGCGCTGGGACCGGGGAGCTGTTTTTT.

Written as DNA, the CDR3 is TGTGCCAGCAGGGGGGACGGATATTCTGGGGCCAACGTCCTGACTTTC. Amino acid sequence: CASRGDGYSGANVLTF. The chain employs TRBV28 and TRBJ2-6; D assignment may be TRBD1 or TRBD2 (5 bases each). Germline V gene sequence: CDR1 MDHEN, CDR2 SYDVKM. Trimming cost V 6 bases and J 1 base, with 13 bases left between them. The CDR3 runs to 16 residues. The full variable domain, its missing parts supplied by reference TRBV28 and TRBJ2-6, is DVKVTQSSRYLVKRTGEKVFLECVQDMDHENMFWYRQDPGLGLRLIYFSYDVKMKEKGDIPEGYSVSREKKERFSLILESASTNQTSMYLCASRGDGYSGANVLTFGAGSRLTVL.

The chain links TRBV15 to TRBJ2-3; TRBD1 is a possible D gene (6 bases). The V gene's germline CDR1 is LNHNV and CDR2 YYDKDF (reference sequence). V was clipped by 8 bases and J by 1 base, with 13 bases between them. CDR3 length equals 14 residues. The DNA for the CDR3 is TGTGCCACCTCCCAGGGGTTCGGCACAGATACGCAGTATTTT. It codes for CATSQGFGTDTQYF.

This clonotype was observed many times. One end of the junction varies from germline; a read error may be responsible. This chain uses TRBV7-2 with TRBJ2-5; 7 bases fit TRBD2. The CDR3 sequence is 13 residues long. Germline CDR1 and CDR2: SGHTA and FQGNSA. The CDR3 here is CASSPGGEETQYF. The CDR3 region has the DNA TGCGCCAGCAGCCCGGGGGGAGAAGAGACCCAGTACTTC.

The CDR3 bases are TGTGCCACCAGTGGGGGGGCCAGTTACAATGAGCAGTTCTTC. Its translation is CATSGGASYNEQFF. The chain is built from TRBV24-1 and TRBJ2-1, with D possibly called TRBD1 or TRBD2 (6 bases each). The germline V and J ends were trimmed by 5 bases and 4 bases, with 11 bases remaining between them. The CDR3 is 14 residues long. CDR1 KGHDR and CDR2 SFDVKD come from the germline V gene.

This clonotype was found a few times. The chain carries TRBV20-1 and TRBJ1-1; the D gene is possibly TRBD1 (6 bases). The CDR3 is 12 amino acids. Trimming stripped 6 bases from V and 1 base from J, with 9 bases between. CDR1 and CDR2 (germline): DFQATT, SNEGSKA (reference sequence). The DNA of the CDR3 is TGCAGTGCGGCACAGGGGAACACTGAAGCTTTCTTT. This gives the protein CSAAQGNTEAFF.

This clonotype came up a few times. The genes are TRBV4-1 and TRBJ2-7, with D hard to call. V lost 1 base and J 6 bases, leaving 16 bases between the germline ends. The CDR3 contains 15 residues. Germline lookup yields CDR1 MGHRA and CDR2 YSYEKL. CDR3 nucleotide sequence: TGCGCCAGCAGCCAAGGGGAACTCTCCCTTTTCGAGCAGTACGTC. Translation: CASSQGELSLFEQYV.

This clonotype was found a few times. The chain joins TRBV18 to TRBJ2-7; 8 nucleotides match TRBD1. V trimming: 6 bases; J trimming: 0 bases; junction bases outside the gene matches: 7. CDR3 length: 15 amino acids. Germline V gene data show CDR1 as KGHSH and CDR2 as LQKENI. For the CDR3, the DNA is TGTGCCAGCTCCCAACGACAGGGGTTCTCCTACGAGCAGTACGTC. Encoded protein: CASSQRQGFSYEQYV.

The V call is TRBV14, the J call TRBJ1-4; TRBD1 aligns across 9 bases. The germline gives CDR1 SGHDN, CDR2 FVKESK. The CDR3 is made up of 13 amino acids. The V segment lost 5 bases and the J segment 7 bases; nucleotides outside the gene matches: 2. CDR3: CASSRGQGEKLFF. The CDR3 DNA sequence: TGTGCCAGCAGCAGGGGACAGGGTGAAAAACTGTTTTTT.